This TCR beta chain was sequenced during a study of blood T cell repertoires in COVID-19. Study context: The study drew acute and convalescent COVID-19 samples from the United States, Italy and Spain. Nucleic acid was either cDNA or gDNA, and it came from T cells, B-cell-depleted T cells, or PBMCs.

The repertoire was sequenced with immunoSEQ multiplex PCR; TCRdb's copy has only in-frame clones and lacks some. The table shows fewer than 400,000 clones, with roughly 86% occurring only once. Germline assignment: CDR1 SSHAT and CDR2 FNYEAQ (reference sequence). This CDR3 has 17 amino acids. About this clone: Mismatch with germline at one junction end may stem from a read error.

This receptor was taken from a human donor in a cohort sampled during active COVID-19. The chain combines TRBV7-7 with TRBJ2-5, with 13 positions matching TRBD2. Sequenced: peripheral blood. CDR3: CASSQLQLAGGRETQYF. CDR3 in DNA: TGTGCTAGCAGTCAACTTCAACTAGCGGGGGGGCGGGAGACCCAGTACTTC.